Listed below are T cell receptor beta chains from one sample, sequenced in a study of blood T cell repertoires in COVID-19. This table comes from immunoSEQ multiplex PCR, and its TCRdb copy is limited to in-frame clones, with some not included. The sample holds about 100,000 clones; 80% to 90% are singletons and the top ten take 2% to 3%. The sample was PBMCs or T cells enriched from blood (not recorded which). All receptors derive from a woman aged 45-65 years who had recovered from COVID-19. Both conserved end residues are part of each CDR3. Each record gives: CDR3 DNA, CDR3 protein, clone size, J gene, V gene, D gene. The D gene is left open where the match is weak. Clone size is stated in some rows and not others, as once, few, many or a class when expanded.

CDR3nt: TGTGCCACCAAGACCAGGGGGGAAGGGAATGAAGCTTTCTTT; CDR3aa: CATKTRGEGNEAFF; abundance: .; j_gene: TRBJ1-1; v_gene: TRBV15; d_gene: TRBD1
CDR3nt: TGTGCCAGCGCCCCGGGACAGGGATCCTACGAGCAGTACTTC; CDR3aa: CASAPGQGSYEQYF; abundance: .; j_gene: TRBJ2-7; v_gene: TRBV6-5; d_gene: TRBD1
CDR3nt: TGTGCCTGGAGTTACCCACTGGGGGGGACTGAAGCTTTCTTT; CDR3aa: CAWSYPLGGTEAFF; abundance: .; j_gene: TRBJ1-1; v_gene: TRBV30; d_gene: .
CDR3nt: TGTGCCAGCAGTTTTTCGCGGAACACTGAAGCTTTCTTT; CDR3aa: CASSFSRNTEAFF; abundance: .; j_gene: TRBJ1-1; v_gene: TRBV27; d_gene: .
CDR3nt: TGCACCAGCAGCCAAGATCAACTAGCGGGAGTTGGCACAGATACGCAGTATTTT; CDR3aa: CTSSQDQLAGVGTDTQYF; abundance: .; j_gene: TRBJ2-3; v_gene: TRBV1; d_gene: .
CDR3nt: TGTGCCAGTAGTAGGGGACAGACTCCTGACGCTTTCTTT; CDR3aa: CASSRGQTPDAFF; abundance: .; j_gene: TRBJ1-1; v_gene: TRBV19; d_gene: TRBD1
CDR3nt: TGTGCCAGCGCGCGGGGGGCTGATCTCGAGCAGTACTTC; CDR3aa: CASARGADLEQYF; abundance: .; j_gene: TRBJ2-7; v_gene: TRBV6-5; d_gene: TRBD2
CDR3nt: TGTGCCAGCAGCTCGGGACTGAGGAGAGAGACCCAGTACTTC; CDR3aa: CASSSGLRRETQYF; abundance: once; j_gene: TRBJ2-5; v_gene: TRBV5-4; d_gene: .
CDR3nt: TGTGCCAGCAGCTTGAGTTTCGGGAACACTGAAGCTTTCTTT; CDR3aa: CASSLSFGNTEAFF; abundance: .; j_gene: TRBJ1-1; v_gene: TRBV6-5; d_gene: .
CDR3nt: TGCGCCAGCAGCTTGGAGAAGGCGGGAGCTTTGAAAGAGACCCAGTACTTC; CDR3aa: CASSLEKAGALKETQYF; abundance: .; j_gene: TRBJ2-5; v_gene: TRBV5-1; d_gene: TRBD2
CDR3nt: TGTGCCAGCAGTTACCCCGATTCACGGGAAGCTTTCTTT; CDR3aa: CASSYPDSREAFF; abundance: .; j_gene: TRBJ1-1; v_gene: TRBV6-5; d_gene: .
CDR3nt: TGCGCCAGCAGCCAAGATCGAAGCGTCGGTTCACCCCTCCACTTT; CDR3aa: CASSQDRSVGSPLHF; abundance: few; j_gene: TRBJ1-6; v_gene: TRBV4-1; d_gene: .